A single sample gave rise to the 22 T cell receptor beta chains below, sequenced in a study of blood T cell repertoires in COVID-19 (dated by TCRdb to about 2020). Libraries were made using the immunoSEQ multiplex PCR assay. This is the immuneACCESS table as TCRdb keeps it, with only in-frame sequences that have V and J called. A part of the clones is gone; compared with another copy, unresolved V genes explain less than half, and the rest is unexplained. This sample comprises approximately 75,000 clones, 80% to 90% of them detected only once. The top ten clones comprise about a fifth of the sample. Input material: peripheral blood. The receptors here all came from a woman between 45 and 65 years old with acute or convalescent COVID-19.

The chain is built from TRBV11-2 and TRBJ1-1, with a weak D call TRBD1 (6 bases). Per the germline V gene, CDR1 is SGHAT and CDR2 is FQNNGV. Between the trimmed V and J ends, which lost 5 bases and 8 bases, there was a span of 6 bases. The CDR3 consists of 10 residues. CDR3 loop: CASSQGEAFF. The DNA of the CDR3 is TGTGCCAGCAGCCAGGGGGAAGCTTTCTTT.

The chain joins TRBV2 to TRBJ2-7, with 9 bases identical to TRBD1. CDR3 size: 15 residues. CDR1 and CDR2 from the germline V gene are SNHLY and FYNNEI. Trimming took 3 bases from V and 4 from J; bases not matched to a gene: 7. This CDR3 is CASSDQDRGGYEQYF. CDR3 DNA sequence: TGTGCCAGCAGTGACCAGGACAGGGGAGGGTACGAGCAGTACTTC.

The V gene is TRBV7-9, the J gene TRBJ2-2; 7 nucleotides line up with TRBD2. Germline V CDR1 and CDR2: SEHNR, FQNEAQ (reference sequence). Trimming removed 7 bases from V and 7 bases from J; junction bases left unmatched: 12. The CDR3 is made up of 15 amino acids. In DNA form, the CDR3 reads TGTGCCAGCACCCCTAGCGGATATAGGCACGGGGAGCTGTTTTTT. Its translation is CASTPSGYRHGELFF.

CDR3 region: CASMSRGARTETQYF. CDR3 bases: TGTGCCAGCATGAGCAGGGGGGCCAGGACAGAGACCCAGTACTTC. The chain carries TRBV2 and TRBJ2-5, with D possibly TRBD1 on 7 matching bases. Germline lookup yields CDR1 SNHLY and CDR2 FYNNEI. V lost 7 bases to trimming and J lost 4 bases, with 19 bases between them. CDR3 length: 15 residues.

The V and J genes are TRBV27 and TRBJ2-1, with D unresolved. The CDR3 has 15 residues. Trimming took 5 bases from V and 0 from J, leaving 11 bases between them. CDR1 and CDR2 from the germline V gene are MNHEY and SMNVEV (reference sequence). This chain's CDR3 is CASSPNRDSYNEQFF. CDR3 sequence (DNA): TGTGCCAGCAGTCCGAACAGAGACTCCTACAATGAGCAGTTCTTC.

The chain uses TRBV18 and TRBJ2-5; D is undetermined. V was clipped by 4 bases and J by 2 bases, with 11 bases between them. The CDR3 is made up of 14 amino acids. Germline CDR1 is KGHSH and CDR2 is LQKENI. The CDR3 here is CASSLRVDQETQYF. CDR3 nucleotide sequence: TGTGCCAGCTCACTCCGGGTCGATCAAGAGACCCAGTACTTC.

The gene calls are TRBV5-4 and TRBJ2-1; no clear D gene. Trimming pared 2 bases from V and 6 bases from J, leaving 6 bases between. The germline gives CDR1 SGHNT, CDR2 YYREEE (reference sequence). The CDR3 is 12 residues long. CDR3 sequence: CASSLRSNEQFF. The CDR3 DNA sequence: TGTGCCAGCAGCTTACGTAGCAATGAGCAGTTCTTC.

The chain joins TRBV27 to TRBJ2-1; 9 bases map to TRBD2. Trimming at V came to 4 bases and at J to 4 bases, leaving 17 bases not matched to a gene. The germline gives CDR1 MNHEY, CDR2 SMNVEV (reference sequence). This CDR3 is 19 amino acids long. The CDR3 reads CASSSPLSGNSGSYNEQFF. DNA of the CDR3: TGTGCCAGCAGTTCCCCATTATCAGGGAATAGCGGGAGTTACAATGAGCAGTTCTTC.

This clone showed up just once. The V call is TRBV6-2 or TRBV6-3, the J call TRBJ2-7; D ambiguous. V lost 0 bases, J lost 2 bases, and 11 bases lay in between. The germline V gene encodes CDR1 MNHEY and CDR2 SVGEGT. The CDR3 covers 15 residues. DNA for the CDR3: TGTGCCAGCAGTTACTCAGTGGGCAGCACCTACGAGCAGTACTTC. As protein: CASSYSVGSTYEQYF.

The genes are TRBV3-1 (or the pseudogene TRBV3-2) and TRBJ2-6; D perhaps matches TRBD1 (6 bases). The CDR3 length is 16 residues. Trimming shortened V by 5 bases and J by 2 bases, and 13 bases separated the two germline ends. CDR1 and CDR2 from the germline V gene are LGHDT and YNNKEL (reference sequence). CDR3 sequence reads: CASSDYAGAGANVLTF. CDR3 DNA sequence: TGTGCCAGCAGCGATTATGCAGGGGCTGGGGCCAACGTCCTGACTTTC.

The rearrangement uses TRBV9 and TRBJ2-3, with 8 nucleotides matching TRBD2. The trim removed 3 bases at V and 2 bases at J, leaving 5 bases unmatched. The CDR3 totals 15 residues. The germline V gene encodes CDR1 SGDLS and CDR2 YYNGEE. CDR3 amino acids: CASSDGGASTDTQYF. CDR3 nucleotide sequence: TGTGCCAGCAGCGACGGGGGGGCCTCCACAGATACGCAGTATTTT.

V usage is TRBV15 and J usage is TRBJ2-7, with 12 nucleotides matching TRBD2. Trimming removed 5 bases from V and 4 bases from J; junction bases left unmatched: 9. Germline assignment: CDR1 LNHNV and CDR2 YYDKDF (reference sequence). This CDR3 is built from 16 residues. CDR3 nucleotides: TGTGCCACCAGCGAGAGACTAGCGGGAGTACGTTACGAGCAGTACTTC. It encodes CATSERLAGVRYEQYF.

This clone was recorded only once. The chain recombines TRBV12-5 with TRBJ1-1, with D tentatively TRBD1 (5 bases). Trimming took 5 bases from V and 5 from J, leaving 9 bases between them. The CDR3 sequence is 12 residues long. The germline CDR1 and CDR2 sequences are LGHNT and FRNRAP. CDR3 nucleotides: TGTGCTAGTGGTCCGGAGGGGACTGAAGCTTTCTTT. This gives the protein CASGPEGTEAFF.

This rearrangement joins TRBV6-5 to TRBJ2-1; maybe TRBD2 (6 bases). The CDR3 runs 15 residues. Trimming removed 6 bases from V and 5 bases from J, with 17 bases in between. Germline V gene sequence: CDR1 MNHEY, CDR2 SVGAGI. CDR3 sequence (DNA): TGTGCCAGCAGCGCCGGGGGTTTCCTGAACAATGAGCAGTTCTTC. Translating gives CASSAGGFLNNEQFF.

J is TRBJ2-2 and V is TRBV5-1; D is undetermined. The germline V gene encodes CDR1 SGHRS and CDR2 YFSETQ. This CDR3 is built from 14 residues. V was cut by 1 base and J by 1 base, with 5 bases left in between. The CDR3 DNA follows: TGCGCCAGCAGCTTGACCGGGAACACCGGGGAGCTGTTTTTT. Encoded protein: CASSLTGNTGELFF. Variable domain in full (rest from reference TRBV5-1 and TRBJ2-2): KAGVTQTPRYLIKTRGQQVTLSCSPISGHRSVSWYQQTPGQGLQFLFEYFSETQRNKGNFPGRFSGRQFSNSRSEMNVSTLELGDSALYLCASSLTGNTGELFFGEGSRLTVL.

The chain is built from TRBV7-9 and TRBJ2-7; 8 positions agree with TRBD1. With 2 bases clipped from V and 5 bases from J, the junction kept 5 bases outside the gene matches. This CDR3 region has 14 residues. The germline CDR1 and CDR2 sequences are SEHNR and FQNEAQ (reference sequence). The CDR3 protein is CASSLRTGRHEQYF. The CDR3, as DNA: TGTGCCAGCAGCTTAAGGACAGGGCGACACGAGCAGTACTTC. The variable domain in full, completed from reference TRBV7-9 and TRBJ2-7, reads DTGVSQNPRHKITKRGQNVTFRCDPISEHNRLYWYRQTLGQGPEFLTYFQNEAQLEKSRLLSDRFSAERPKGSFSTLEIQRTEQGDSAMYLCASSLRTGRHEQYFGPGTRLTVT.

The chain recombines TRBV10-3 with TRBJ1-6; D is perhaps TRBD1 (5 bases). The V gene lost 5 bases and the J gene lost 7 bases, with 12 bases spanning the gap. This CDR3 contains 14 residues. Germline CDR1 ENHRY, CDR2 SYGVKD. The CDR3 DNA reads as TGTGCCATCAGTCCCCTACAGGAGAATTCACCCCTCCACTTT. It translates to CAISPLQENSPLHF.

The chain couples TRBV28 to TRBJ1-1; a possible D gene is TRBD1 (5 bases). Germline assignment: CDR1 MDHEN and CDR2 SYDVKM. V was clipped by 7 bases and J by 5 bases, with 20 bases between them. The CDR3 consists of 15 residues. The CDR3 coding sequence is TGTGCCAGCAAGGCAAGGGGCCTGATGGGTACTGAAGCTTTCTTT. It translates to CASKARGLMGTEAFF. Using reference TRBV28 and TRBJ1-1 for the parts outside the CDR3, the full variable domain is DVKVTQSSRYLVKRTGEKVFLECVQDMDHENMFWYRQDPGLGLRLIYFSYDVKMKEKGDIPEGYSVSREKKERFSLILESASTNQTSMYLCASKARGLMGTEAFFGQGTRLTVV.

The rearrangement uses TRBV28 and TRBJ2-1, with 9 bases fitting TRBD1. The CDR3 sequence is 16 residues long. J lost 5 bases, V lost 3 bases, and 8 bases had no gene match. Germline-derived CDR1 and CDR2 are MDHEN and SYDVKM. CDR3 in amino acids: CASSFVQGAGDNEQFF. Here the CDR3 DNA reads TGTGCCAGCAGTTTCGTACAGGGGGCGGGCGACAATGAGCAGTTCTTC.

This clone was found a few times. CDR3 nucleotide sequence: TGTGCCAGCAGTCAGGCCAGGCCGAACACTGAAGCTTTCTTT. This translates into CASSQARPNTEAFF. The chain has TRBV7-2 and TRBJ1-1; D not certain. CDR3 length equals 14 residues. V shed 6 bases and J shed 1 base, with 12 bases lying between them. CDR1 is SGHTA, CDR2 FQGNSA, per germline.

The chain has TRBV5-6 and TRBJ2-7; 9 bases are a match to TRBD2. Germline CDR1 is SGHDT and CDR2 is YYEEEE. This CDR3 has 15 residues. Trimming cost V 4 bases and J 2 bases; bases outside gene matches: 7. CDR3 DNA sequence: TGTGCCAGCAGCAGTAGCGGGGGTGACCCCTACGAGCAGTACTTC. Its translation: CASSSSGGDPYEQYF.

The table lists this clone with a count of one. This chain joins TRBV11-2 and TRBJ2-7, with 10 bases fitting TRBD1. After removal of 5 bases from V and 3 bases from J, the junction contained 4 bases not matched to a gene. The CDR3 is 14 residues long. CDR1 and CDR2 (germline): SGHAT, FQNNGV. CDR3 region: CASSRTGGNYEQYF. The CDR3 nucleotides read TGTGCCAGCAGCCGGACAGGGGGGAACTACGAGCAGTACTTC. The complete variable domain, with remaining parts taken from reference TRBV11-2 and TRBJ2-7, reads EAGVAQSPRYKIIEKRQSVAFWCNPISGHATLYWYQQILGQGPKLLIQFQNNGVVDDSQLPKDRFSAERLKGVDSTLKIQPAKLEDSAVYLCASSRTGGNYEQYFGPGTRLTVT.